This TCR beta chain emerged from a study of CD8 T cells in Susac syndrome (dated by TCRdb to about 2019). For the wider study: Of the Susac syndrome patients who were sequenced, six had clinically active disease and roughly eight were in clinical remission. At the time of blood withdrawal, Susac syndrome patients were either therapy-naive, taking corticosteroids (with some also receiving IVIg), or on IVIg alone. Repertoire sequencing was used to test whether CD8+ T cell activation and differentiation in Susac syndrome was antigen driven.

A note on this clonotype: Which antigen it targets is not known. One base away there is no much larger clone; base qualities are not given.

The CDR3 starts with the cysteine, ends with the phenylalanine, and has 14 residues. Only CDR3 DNA is held: 42 bases, read in frame from base 1. CDR1 DFQATT and CDR2 SNEGSKA were looked up in the germline V gene (reference sequence). V is shortened by 0 bases, J by 8 bases, and the region joining them spans 14 bases. RNA was extracted using the RNeasy kit, and about 0.5 to 1 microgram was reverse transcribed with random hexamers. The immunoSEQ multiplex PCR assay, which covers 54 Vbeta and 13 Jbeta segments, was used to amplify TCR beta CDR3 regions. PCR amplification bias was corrected using a synthetic template baseline for primer optimization and computational correction. In the source study's methods: Reads were annotated to V, D and J genes per IMGT and analyzed with immunoSEQ Analyzer, keeping only productive sequences. Clonality was calculated as one minus the Shannon entropy normalized by log2 of the number of productive unique sequences. For each patient and control, public and private clones were evaluated among the 100 most prevalent clones. A clone was defined as Susac-specific if it was absent from the healthy and MS cohorts, from some 1,100 published viral clones and from other ImmuneACCESS disease sequences. TCRdb trimmed public reads at Q25 via fastp, called clones via MiXCR and kept in-frame beta chains. For every CDR3 protein sequence, its rows merge into one entry that carries the most common genes and DNA. TCRdb, not the original authors, processed these V and J calls. Counted in this sample were over 150,000 distinct CDR3 sequences; around 94% of them appeared once. The ten largest clones capture around 0.095% of the sample.

High-throughput TCR beta sequencing profiled peripheral blood CD8+ and CD4+ T cells from healthy donors, Susac syndrome patients and multiple sclerosis patients. The Susac syndrome patients fulfilled recently defined diagnostic criteria for definite or probable disease. CD8+ TEMRA cells were enriched by FACS, while bulk CD8+ and CD4+ T cells were purified by magnetic negative isolation. Blood was drawn into EDTA tubes, processed within 24 hours, and PBMCs were isolated by density gradient centrifugation. PBMCs intended for TCR sequencing were cryopreserved in liquid nitrogen and were subsequently thawed in a 37 degrees C water bath. The sorted or isolated CD4+, CD8+ and CD8+ TEMRA cells reached a purity of at least 90%. Paper-wide results and their limitations: The TCR sequencing and HLA analysis was acknowledged to have included a relatively small number of individuals. In the CD4+ T cell repertoire of Susac syndrome patients, clonal expansion was not detected.

The TCR sequence derives from a human donor with Susac syndrome. The rearrangement joined TRBV20-1 to TRBJ2-1; no confident D gene assignment can be made. The sample consisted of CD4+ T cells from PBMCs. The sequenced DNA: TGCAGTGCTAGAGATCTATTAGCAGGCGATGAGCAGTTCTTC. Its translation reads: CSARDLLAGDEQFF.